A selection of T cell receptor beta chains follows, all from one sample in a study of control samples from healthy donors and cancer patients. Repertoires were generated with immunoSEQ multiplex PCR, while TCRdb's copy carries only in-frame clones and drops some. In the table there are about 120,000 clones, around 91% of which are singletons. Sequences were obtained from PBMCs. These receptors originate from a woman aged 45 to 65 with colorectal cancer. The CDR3 runs from the conserved cysteine through the conserved F or W. Fields, in order: D gene, clone size, V gene, CDR3 length, J gene, CDR3 DNA, CDR3 protein. The D gene is left open where the match is weak. Rows may omit the clone size; those that give it use once, few, many or a size class.

>TRBD1|once|TRBV28|13|TRBJ2-7
TGTGCCAGCAGAGTGACAGGGACCTACGAGCAGTACTTC
CASRVTGTYEQYF
>-|-|TRBV5-1|15|TRBJ1-5
TGCGCCAGCAGCTTAGGCGGACTGATCAATCAGCCCCAGCATTTT
CASSLGGLINQPQHF
>-|once|TRBV19|14|TRBJ2-7
TGTGCCAGTAGTATAGATGGACGCGCCTACGAGCAGTACTTC
CASSIDGRAYEQYF
>TRBD1|-|TRBV19|14|TRBJ2-4
TGTGCCAGTAGTCTTAGACAGGGGGAAGGCATTCAGTACTTC
CASSLRQGEGIQYF
>TRBD1|-|TRBV30|13|TRBJ1-1
TGTGCCTGGAGCGGGGACAGGGAGACTGAAGCTTTCTTT
CAWSGDRETEAFF
>TRBD1|-|TRBV28|14|TRBJ1-1
TGTGCCAGCAGTTCCGGGACAGGAGAAACTGAAGCTTTCTTT
CASSSGTGETEAFF
>-|-|TRBV19|15|TRBJ2-4
TGTGCCAGTAGTAGTGGGCCCTGGAGGGAAAACATTCAGTACTTC
CASSSGPWRENIQYF
>-|-|TRBV4-1|16|TRBJ2-1
TGCGCCAGCAGCACCGGACGCCTTTCGGCCTACAATGAGCAGTTCTTC
CASSTGRLSAYNEQFF
>-|-|TRBV2|14|TRBJ2-3
TGTGCCAGCAGTGACCGAACTAGCACAGATACGCAGTATTTT
CASSDRTSTDTQYF
>TRBD1|-|TRBV7-9|17|TRBJ1-4
TGTGCCAGCAGCAAATTAGGGACAGGGGCCTATTTTGAAAAACTGTTTTTT
CASSKLGTGAYFEKLFF
>-|-|TRBV5-1|13|TRBJ1-5
TGCGCCAGCAGCTCTGGTAACAATCAGCCCCAGCATTTT
CASSSGNNQPQHF
>-|-|TRBV7-9|16|TRBJ2-3
TGTGCCAGCAGCCCGCAGGGGGCGGGGGGGACAGATACGCAGTATTTT
CASSPQGAGGTDTQYF
>TRBD2|once|TRBV11-2|18|TRBJ2-5
TGTGCCAGCAGTCATATCGGCCCTAGGGGAGGGCCAACAGAGACCCAGTACTTC
CASSHIGPRGGPTETQYF
>-|-|TRBV2|14|TRBJ1-1
TGTGCCAGCAGTGTAGGAGGGCAGGACACTGAAGCTTTCTTT
CASSVGGQDTEAFF
>TRBD2|-|TRBV7-6|17|TRBJ2-5
TGTGCCAGCAGTCCCTGGGGGGGGACTCAACATATAGGGGCCCAGTACTTC
CASSPWGGTQHIGAQYF
>-|-|TRBV18|16|TRBJ2-5
TGTGCCAGCTCACCGAACCGGGTCCGATTGGAAGAGACCCAGTACTTC
CASSPNRVRLEETQYF
>-|-|TRBV9|13|TRBJ2-7
TGTGCCAGCAGCGAATGGTCACGGTCCGAGCAGTACTTC
CASSEWSRSEQYF
>-|-|TRBV4-1|14|TRBJ2-5
TGCGCCAGCAGCCAAGAAGGGCTAGGGGAGACCCAGTACTTC
CASSQEGLGETQYF
>-|-|TRBV11-2|15|TRBJ2-3
TGTGCCAGCAGCTTAGTTACTTGGAGCACAGATACGCAGTATTTT
CASSLVTWSTDTQYF
>-|-|TRBV5-4|14|TRBJ2-7
TGTGCCAGCAGCTACCAGCGGGACATCTACGAGCAGTACTTC
CASSYQRDIYEQYF
>-|-|TRBV15|12|TRBJ2-7
TGTGCCACCAGCAGAGATACCTACGAGCAGTACTTC
CATSRDTYEQYF
>TRBD2|-|TRBV6-1|16|TRBJ2-3
TGTGCCAGCAGTGATTTGGGGACTAGCACCCCAGATACGCAGTATTTT
CASSDLGTSTPDTQYF
>-|-|TRBV11-2|16|TRBJ2-7
TGTGCCAGCAGCTTAGGTGGGGGGCGGCCGTCCTACGAGCAGTACTTC
CASSLGGGRPSYEQYF